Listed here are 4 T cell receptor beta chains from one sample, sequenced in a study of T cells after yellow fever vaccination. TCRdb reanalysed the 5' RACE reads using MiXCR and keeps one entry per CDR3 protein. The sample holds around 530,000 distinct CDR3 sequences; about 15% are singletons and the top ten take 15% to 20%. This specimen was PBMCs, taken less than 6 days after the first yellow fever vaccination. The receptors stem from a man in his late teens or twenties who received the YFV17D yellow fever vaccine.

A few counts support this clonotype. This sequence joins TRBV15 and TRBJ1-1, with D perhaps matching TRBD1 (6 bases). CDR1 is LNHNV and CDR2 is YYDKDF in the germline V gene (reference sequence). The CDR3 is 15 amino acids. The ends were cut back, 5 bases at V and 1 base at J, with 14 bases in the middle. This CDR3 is CATSESRGRNTEAFF. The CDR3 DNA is TGTGCCACCAGCGAGAGCAGGGGTAGGAACACTGAAGCTTTCTTT.

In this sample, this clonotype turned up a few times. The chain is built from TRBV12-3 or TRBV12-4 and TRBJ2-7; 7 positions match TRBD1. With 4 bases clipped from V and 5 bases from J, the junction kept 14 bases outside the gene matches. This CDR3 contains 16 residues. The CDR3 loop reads CASSSQEGGVYDEQYF. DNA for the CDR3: TGTGCCAGCAGTTCCCAAGAAGGGGGCGTCTACGACGAGCAGTACTTC.

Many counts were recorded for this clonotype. The CDR3 DNA sequence: TGCGCCAGCAGCCCCCAGTTGGGGAATGGCTACACCTTC. This codes for CASSPQLGNGYTF. This chain connects TRBV4-3 to TRBJ1-2, with D hard to call. V lost 4 bases to trimming and J lost 6 bases, with 12 bases between them. The CDR3 consists of 13 residues. Germline CDR1 and CDR2: LGHNA and YSLEER.

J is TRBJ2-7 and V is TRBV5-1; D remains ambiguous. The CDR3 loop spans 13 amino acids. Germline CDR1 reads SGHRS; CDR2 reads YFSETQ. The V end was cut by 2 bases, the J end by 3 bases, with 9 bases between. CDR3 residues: CASSFAIGYEQYF. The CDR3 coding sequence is TGCGCCAGCAGCTTTGCCATTGGCTACGAGCAGTACTTC.